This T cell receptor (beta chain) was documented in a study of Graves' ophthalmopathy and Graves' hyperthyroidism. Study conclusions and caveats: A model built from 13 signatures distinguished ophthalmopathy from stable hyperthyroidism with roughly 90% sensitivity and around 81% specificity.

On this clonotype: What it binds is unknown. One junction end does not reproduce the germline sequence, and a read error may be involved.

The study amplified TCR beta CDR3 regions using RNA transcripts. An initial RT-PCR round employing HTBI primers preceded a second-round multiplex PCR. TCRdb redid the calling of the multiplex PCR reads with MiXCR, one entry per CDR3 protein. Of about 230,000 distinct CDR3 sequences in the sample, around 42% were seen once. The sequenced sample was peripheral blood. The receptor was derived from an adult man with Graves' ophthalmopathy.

The CDR3 DNA is TGTGCCACCAGTGTTTTGACAGGGGGAAGCAATCAGCCCCAGCATTTT. Its translation is CATSVLTGGSNQPQHF. This sequence joins TRBV24-1 and TRBJ1-5; 9 bases align to TRBD1. CDR3 length: 16 amino acids. Germline CDR1 KGHDR, CDR2 SFDVKD.